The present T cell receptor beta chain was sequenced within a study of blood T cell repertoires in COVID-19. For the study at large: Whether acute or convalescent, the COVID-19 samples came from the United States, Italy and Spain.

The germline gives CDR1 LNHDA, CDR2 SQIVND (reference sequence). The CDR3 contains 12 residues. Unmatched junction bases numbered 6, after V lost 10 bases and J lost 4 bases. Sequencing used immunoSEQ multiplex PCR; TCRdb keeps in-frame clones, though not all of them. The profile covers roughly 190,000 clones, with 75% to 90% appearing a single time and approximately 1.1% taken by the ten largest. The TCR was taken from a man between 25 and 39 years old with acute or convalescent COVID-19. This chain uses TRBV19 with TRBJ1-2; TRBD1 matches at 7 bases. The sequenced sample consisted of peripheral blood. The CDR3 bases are TGTGCCACTGGACAGGCGATCTATGGCTACACCTTC. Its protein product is CATGQAIYGYTF.